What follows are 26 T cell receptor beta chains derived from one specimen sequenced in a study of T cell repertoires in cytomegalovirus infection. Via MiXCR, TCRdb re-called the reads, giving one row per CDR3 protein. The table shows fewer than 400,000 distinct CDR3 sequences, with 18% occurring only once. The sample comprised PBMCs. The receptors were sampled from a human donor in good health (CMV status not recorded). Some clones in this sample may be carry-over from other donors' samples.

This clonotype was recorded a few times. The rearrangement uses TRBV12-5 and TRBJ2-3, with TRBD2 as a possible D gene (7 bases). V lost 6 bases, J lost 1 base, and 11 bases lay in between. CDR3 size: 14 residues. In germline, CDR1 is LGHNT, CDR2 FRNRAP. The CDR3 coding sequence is TGTGCTAGTGGCCCCGGGGGGCGCACAGATACGCAGTATTTT. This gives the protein CASGPGGRTDTQYF.

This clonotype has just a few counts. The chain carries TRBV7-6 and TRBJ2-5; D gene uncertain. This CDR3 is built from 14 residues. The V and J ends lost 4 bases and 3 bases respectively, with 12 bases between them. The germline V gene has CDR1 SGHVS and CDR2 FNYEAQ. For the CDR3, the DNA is TGTGCCAGCAGCTGGGGTCCCGGAGAAGAGACCCAGTACTTC. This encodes CASSWGPGEETQYF.

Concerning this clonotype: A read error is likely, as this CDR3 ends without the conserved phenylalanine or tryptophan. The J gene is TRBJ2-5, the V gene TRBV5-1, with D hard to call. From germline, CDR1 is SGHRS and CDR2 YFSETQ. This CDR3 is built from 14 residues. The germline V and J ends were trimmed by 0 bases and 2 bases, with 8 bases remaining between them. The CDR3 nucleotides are TGCGCCAGCAGCTTGGTTGGGGTACAAGAGACCCAGTACTGC. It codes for CASSLVGVQETQYC.

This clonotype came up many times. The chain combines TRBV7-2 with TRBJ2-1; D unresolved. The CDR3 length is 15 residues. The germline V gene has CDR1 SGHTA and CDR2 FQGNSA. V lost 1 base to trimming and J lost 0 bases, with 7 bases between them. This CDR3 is CASSLDQSSYNEQFF. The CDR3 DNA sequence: TGTGCCAGCAGCTTAGATCAGAGCTCCTACAATGAGCAGTTCTTC.

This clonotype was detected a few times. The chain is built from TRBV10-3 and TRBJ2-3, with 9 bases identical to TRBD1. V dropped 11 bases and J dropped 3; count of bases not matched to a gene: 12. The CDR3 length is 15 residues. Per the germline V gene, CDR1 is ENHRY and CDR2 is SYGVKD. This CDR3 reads CAAAQGASATDTQYF. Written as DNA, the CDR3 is TGTGCCGCAGCACAGGGGGCATCGGCGACAGATACGCAGTATTTT.

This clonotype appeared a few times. The DNA of the CDR3 is TGTGCCAGCAGCTCTTCTAGCGGGAGGGCCTTCGTCTTGAGGGATGAGCAGTTCTTC. Encoded protein: CASSSSSGRAFVLRDEQFF. The genes are TRBV13 and TRBJ2-1; 12 bases map to TRBD2. Germline lookup yields CDR1 PRHDT and CDR2 FYEKMQ (reference sequence). This CDR3 is built from 19 residues. With V trimmed by 4 bases and J by 8 bases, 18 bases remained unmatched.

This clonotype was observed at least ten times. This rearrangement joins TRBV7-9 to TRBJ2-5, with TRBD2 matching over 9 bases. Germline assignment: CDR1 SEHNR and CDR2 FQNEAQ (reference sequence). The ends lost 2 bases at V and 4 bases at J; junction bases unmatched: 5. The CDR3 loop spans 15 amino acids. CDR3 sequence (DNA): TGTGCCAGCAGCTTATCTAGCGGGACTGGAGAGACCCAGTACTTC. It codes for CASSLSSGTGETQYF.

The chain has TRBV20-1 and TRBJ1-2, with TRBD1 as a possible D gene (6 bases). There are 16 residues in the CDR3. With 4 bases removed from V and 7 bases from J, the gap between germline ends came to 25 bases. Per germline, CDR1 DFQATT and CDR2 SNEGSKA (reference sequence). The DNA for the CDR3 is TGCAGTGCTACGCCAGGGGCCCTTAGTTACAGCGGTGGCTACACCTTC. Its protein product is CSATPGALSYSGGYTF.

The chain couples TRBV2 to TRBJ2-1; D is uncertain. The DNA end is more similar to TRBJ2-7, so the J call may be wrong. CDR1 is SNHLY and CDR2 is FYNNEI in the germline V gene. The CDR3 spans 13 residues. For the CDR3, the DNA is TGTGCCAGCAGTGAAATAGGTTACAATGAGCAGTACTTC. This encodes CASSEIGYNEQYF.

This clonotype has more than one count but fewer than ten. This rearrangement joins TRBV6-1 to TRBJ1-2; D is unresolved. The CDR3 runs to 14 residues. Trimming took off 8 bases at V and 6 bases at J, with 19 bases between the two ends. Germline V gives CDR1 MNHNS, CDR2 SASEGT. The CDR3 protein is CASQQTGRSNGYTF. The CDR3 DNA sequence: TGTGCCAGCCAACAGACTGGGAGGAGTAATGGCTACACCTTC.

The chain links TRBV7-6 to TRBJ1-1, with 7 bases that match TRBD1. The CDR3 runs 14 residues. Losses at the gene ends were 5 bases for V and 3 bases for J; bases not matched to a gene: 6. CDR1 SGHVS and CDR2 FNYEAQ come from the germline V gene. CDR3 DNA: TGTGCCAGCAGCCCGCCCGGGACAGACACTGAAGCTTTCTTT. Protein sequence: CASSPPGTDTEAFF.

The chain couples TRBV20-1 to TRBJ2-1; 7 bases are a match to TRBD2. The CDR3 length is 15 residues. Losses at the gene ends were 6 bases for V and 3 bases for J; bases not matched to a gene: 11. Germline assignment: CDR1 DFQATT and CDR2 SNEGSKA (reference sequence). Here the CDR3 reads CSASGEGIFYNEQFF. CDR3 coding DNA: TGCAGTGCCAGCGGGGAGGGGATATTCTACAATGAGCAGTTCTTC.

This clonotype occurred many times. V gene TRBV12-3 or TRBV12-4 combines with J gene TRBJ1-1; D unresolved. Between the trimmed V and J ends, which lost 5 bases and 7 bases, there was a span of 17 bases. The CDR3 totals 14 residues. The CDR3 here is CASSLPPGIDEAFF. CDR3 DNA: TGTGCCAGCAGTCTCCCTCCAGGTATCGATGAAGCTTTCTTT.

The CDR3 reads CSASAPFKQFF. The CDR3 DNA sequence: TGCAGTGCTAGTGCCCCGTTTAAGCAGTTCTTC. The rearrangement links TRBV20-1 to TRBJ2-1; D uncertain. There are 11 residues in the CDR3. V was shortened by 3 bases and J by 11 bases, with 11 bases between the two germline ends. Germline loops: CDR1 DFQATT, CDR2 SNEGSKA (reference sequence).

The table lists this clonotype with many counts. CDR3 DNA sequence: TGTGCCATCAGTGAGTTTGAGGGGGCGGATCAGCCCCAGCATTTT. Translation gives CAISEFEGADQPQHF. V and J are TRBV10-3 and TRBJ1-5; 7 bases map to TRBD1. The CDR3 covers 15 residues. Germline V lookup: CDR1 ENHRY, CDR2 SYGVKD. V dropped 1 base and J dropped 5; count of bases not matched to a gene: 5.

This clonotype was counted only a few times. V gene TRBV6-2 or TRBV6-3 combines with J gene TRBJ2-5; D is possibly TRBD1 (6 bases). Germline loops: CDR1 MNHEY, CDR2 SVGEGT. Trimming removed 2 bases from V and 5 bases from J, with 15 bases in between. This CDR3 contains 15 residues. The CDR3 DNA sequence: TGTGCCAGCAGTTACGGGACGCTCACAGGGGAGACCCAGTACTTC. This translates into CASSYGTLTGETQYF.

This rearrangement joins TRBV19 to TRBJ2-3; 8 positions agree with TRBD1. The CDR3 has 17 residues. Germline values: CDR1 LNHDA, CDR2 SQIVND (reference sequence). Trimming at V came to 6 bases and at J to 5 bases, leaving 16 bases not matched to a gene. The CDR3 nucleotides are TGTGCCAGTAGCCAACTCTCGGGCAGGGGGCTTGGAGATACGCAGTATTTT. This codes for CASSQLSGRGLGDTQYF.

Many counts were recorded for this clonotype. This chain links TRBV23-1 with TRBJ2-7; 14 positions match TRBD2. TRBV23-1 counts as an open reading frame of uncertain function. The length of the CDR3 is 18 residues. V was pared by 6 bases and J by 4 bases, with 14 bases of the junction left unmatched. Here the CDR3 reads CASSLTGTSGRGEYEQYF. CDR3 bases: TGCGCCAGCAGCCTAACCGGGACTAGCGGGAGAGGTGAATACGAGCAGTACTTC.

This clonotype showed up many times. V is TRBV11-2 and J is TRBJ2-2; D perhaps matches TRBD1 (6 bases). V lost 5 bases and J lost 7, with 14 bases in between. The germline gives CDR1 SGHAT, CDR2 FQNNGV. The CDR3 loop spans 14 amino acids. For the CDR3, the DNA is TGTGCCAGCAGCCATACAGGGATAGGCGGGGAGCTGTTTTTT. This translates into CASSHTGIGGELFF.

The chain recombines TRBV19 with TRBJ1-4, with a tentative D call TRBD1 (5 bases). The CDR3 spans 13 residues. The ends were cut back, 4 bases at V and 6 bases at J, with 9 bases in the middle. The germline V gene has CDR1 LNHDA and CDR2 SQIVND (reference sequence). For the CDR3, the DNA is TGTGCCAGTAGTAGGGACGGCGATGAAAAACTGTTTTTT. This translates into CASSRDGDEKLFF.

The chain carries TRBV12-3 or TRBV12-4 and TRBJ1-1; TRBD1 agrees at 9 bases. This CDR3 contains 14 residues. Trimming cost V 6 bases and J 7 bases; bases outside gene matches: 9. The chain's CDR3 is CASRIRDRANEAFF. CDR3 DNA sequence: TGTGCCAGCAGGATCCGGGACAGGGCTAATGAAGCTTTCTTT.

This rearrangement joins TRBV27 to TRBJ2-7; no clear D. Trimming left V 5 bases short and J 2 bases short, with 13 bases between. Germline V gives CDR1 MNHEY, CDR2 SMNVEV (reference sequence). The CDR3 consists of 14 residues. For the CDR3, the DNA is TGTGCCAGCAGTCCTGGAAACCCCACCTACGAGCAGTACTTC. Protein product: CASSPGNPTYEQYF.

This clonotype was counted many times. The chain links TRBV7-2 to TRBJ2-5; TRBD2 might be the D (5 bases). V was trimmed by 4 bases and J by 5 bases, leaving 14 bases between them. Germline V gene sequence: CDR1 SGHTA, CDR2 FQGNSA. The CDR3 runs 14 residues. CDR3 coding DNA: TGTGCCAGCAGCTCTCCCGGGCGGGTGGAGACCCAGTACTTC. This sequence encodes CASSSPGRVETQYF. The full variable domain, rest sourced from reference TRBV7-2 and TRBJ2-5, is GAGVSQSPSNKVTEKGKDVELRCDPISGHTALYWYRQSLGQGLEFLIYFQGNSAPDKSGLPSDRFSAERTGGSVSTLTIQRTQQEDSAVYLCASSSPGRVETQYFGPGTRLLVL.

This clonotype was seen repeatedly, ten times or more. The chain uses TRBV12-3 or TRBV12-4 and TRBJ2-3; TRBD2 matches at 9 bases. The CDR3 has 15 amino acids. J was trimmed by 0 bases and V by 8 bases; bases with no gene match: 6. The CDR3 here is CASRGGGGSTDTQYF. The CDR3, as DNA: TGTGCCAGCCGCGGCGGGGGGGGAAGCACAGATACGCAGTATTTT.

CDR3 nucleotide sequence: TGTGCCAGCACCAAGGCGGCAGGGAGGATTGCCGGGGAGCTGTTTTTT. Protein product: CASTKAAGRIAGELFF. The rearrangement links TRBV6-2 or TRBV6-3 to TRBJ2-2; D is possibly TRBD2 (6 bases). Per germline, CDR1 MNHEY and CDR2 SVGEGT. The V and J ends lost 7 bases and 6 bases respectively, with 21 bases between them. There are 16 residues in the CDR3.

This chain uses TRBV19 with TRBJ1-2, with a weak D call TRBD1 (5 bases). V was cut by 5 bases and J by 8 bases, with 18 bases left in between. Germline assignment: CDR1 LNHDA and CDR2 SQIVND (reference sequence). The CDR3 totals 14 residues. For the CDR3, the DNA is TGTGCCAGTAGTCCCCCGGTGGGGGTCTGGGGCTACACCTTC. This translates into CASSPPVGVWGYTF.